A single TCR beta chain is shown here with its context. Its antigen is not known. The data belong to a study of OX40 agonist ivuxolimab in advanced cancers. As for the study in general: Subjects had a mean age of roughly 60 years, with a range of roughly 20 to 79; almost 85% were male. Anti-PD-1, anti-PD-L1 or anti-CTLA-4 therapy given earlier was allowed, and around 40% had some. Overall study results and limits: There was clonal expansion of CD4+ and CD8+ blood T cells by week 6 at 0.1 to 3.0 mg/kg. The average count of expanded clones was higher among CD8+ T cells than among CD4+.

V was trimmed by 0 bases and J by 6 bases, leaving 7 bases between them. The CDR3 is 12 residues long. Germline loops: CDR1 GTSNPN, CDR2 SVGIG (reference sequence). The data were produced by immunoSEQ multiplex PCR, yet TCRdb's version contains in-frame clones alone and is incomplete. This table has about 35,000 clones, around four fifths appearing once. This material consisted of CD4+ or CD8+ T cells sorted from blood, taken in a trial of the OX40 agonist ivuxolimab. The sequence was collected from an adult with an advanced solid tumor such as melanoma, head and neck, liver or kidney cancer. This chain connects TRBV30 to TRBJ2-3, with no clear D. The CDR3 loop reads CAWSVGADTQYF. Here the CDR3 DNA reads TGTGCCTGGAGTGTTGGAGCTGATACGCAGTATTTT.